A selection of T cell receptor beta chains follows, all from one sample in a study of beta chain features in type 1 diabetes. TCRdb keeps only in-frame clones here, not all; method: immunoSEQ multiplex PCR. This table holds 130,000 to 150,000 clones, about 7.1% found once. The sample comprised central memory CD4+ T cells from blood. Receptors were obtained from a woman aged 25 to 45 in good health. CDR3s include the opening cysteine and the closing phenylalanine or tryptophan. A D gene is named only where the DNA matches it firmly. Rows may omit the clone size; those that give it use once, few, many or a size class.

few,TRBV4-2,TRBD2,TRBJ2-3,TGTGCCAGCAGCCAAGGGACTAGCGGGACAAATACGCAGTATTTT,CASSQGTSGTNTQYF
NA,TRBV18,TRBD1,TRBJ1-1,TGTGCCAGCTCCTCGACAGGGGAGAACACTGAAGCTTTCTTT,CASSSTGENTEAFF
few,TRBV19,NA,TRBJ1-5,TGTGCCAGTCGTCAAGACTATCAGCCCCAGCATTTT,CASRQDYQPQHF
NA,TRBV2,NA,TRBJ2-1,TGTGCCAGCAGTAAGACAGAGACCTACAATGAGCAGTTCTTC,CASSKTETYNEQFF
many,TRBV5-1,NA,TRBJ2-1,TGCGCCAGCAGCCCACGGTACTCCTACAATGAGCAGTTCTTC,CASSPRYSYNEQFF
many,TRBV2,TRBD2,TRBJ2-1,TGTGCCAGCAGTGAAGAGGCTAGCGGGAGGGGTACGGAGTTCTTC,CASSEEASGRGTEFF
few,TRBV5-1,TRBD1,TRBJ1-2,TGCGCCAGCAGCTCCCGGACAGGCGACGATGGCTACACCTTC,CASSSRTGDDGYTF
NA,TRBV19,TRBD1,TRBJ2-2,TGTGCCAGTATGGACAGGGGGCTGACCTTCGGGGAGCTGTTTTTT,CASMDRGLTFGELFF
few,TRBV11-1,TRBD1,TRBJ2-7,TGTGCCAGCAGCTCCGGGACAGGGATCCACGAGCAGTACTTC,CASSSGTGIHEQYF
few,TRBV7-8,TRBD2,TRBJ2-7,TGTGCCAGCAGCAGGACTAGCGGGAGCTCCTACGAGCAGTACTTC,CASSRTSGSSYEQYF
NA,TRBV5-4,TRBD1,TRBJ1-2,TGTGCCAGCAGCTTGGGAGGGACAGGGGCAGAGGATGGCTACACCTTC,CASSLGGTGAEDGYTF
NA,TRBV29-1,TRBD1,TRBJ2-7,TGCAGCGTAAAGACAGGGGGCACGTACGAGCAGTACTTC,CSVKTGGTYEQYF
few,TRBV5-4,NA,TRBJ2-3,TGTGCCAGCAGCTTCAGGGGTTCAGATACGCAGTATTTT,CASSFRGSDTQYF
few,TRBV2,TRBD1,TRBJ1-1,TGTGCCGTACCGGGACAGGAAAACACTGAAGCTTTCTTT,CAVPGQENTEAFF
NA,TRBV7-9,TRBD1,TRBJ1-4,TGTGCCAGCAGCTCGGGACAGGGGGCGGCTAATGAAAAACTGTTTTTT,CASSSGQGAANEKLFF
NA,TRBV4-2,NA,TRBJ2-1,TGTGCCAGCAGCCAAGAAGCCGGGACAAAAAATGAGCAGTTCTTC,CASSQEAGTKNEQFF
NA,TRBV6-6,TRBD1,TRBJ2-7,TGTGCCAGCAGTCGGGACAGGGACTCCTACGAGCAGTACTTC,CASSRDRDSYEQYF
few,TRBV18,NA,TRBJ2-5,TGTGCCAGCTCACCACCAGGGAGCCAAGAGACCCAGTACTTC,CASSPPGSQETQYF
NA,TRBV4-2,TRBD2,TRBJ2-1,TGTGCCAGCAGCCAAGATCCCAGCGGGAGTCGCTACAATGAGCAGTTCTTC,CASSQDPSGSRYNEQFF
few,TRBV20-1,NA,TRBJ1-2,TGCAGTGCCCCTCACAGGGTTCACACCTTC,CSAPHRVHTF
NA,TRBV4-1,NA,TRBJ2-2,TGCGCCAGCAGCCCCCGGGGAGACTTCCTCACCCCCGGGGAGCTGTTTTTT,CASSPRGDFLTPGELFF
NA,TRBV7-3,NA,TRBJ2-3,TGTGCCAGCAGCTTAAACGGCAGGGGGGACTCAGATACGCAGTATTTT,CASSLNGRGDSDTQYF
NA,TRBV7-2,TRBD2,TRBJ2-7,TGTGCCAGCAGCCCCAAGGTCGGTAGCGGGTTCGGCGAGCAGTACTTC,CASSPKVGSGFGEQYF
NA,TRBV5-4,TRBD1,TRBJ1-2,TGTGCCAGCAGCGGGACAGATCCATATGGCTACACCTTC,CASSGTDPYGYTF
few,TRBV27,TRBD2,TRBJ2-7,TGTGCCAGCAGTTTGTCTAGCGGGAGGTTTCTCGAGCAGTACTTC,CASSLSSGRFLEQYF
few,TRBV19,TRBD2,TRBJ2-3,TGTGCCAGTAGTATCCCGGGACTAGCGGGACCTACGCAGTATTTT,CASSIPGLAGPTQYF
once,TRBV9,TRBD1,TRBJ2-7,TGTGCCAGCAGCGCACAACAGGGGGCTTACGAGCAGTACTTC,CASSAQQGAYEQYF
few,TRBV7-2,TRBD2,TRBJ2-1,TGTGCCAGCAGGCGGACTAGCACGGATGAGCAGTTCTTC,CASRRTSTDEQFF
few,TRBV7-3,NA,TRBJ2-3,TGTGCCAGCAGCTCGAGGCAGGGCGCAGATACGCAGTATTTT,CASSSRQGADTQYF
few,TRBV9,TRBD1,TRBJ1-2,TGTGCCAGCAGCGTAGAGGCAGGGGGTTCTAACTATGGCTACACCTTC,CASSVEAGGSNYGYTF
NA,TRBV5-4,TRBD2,TRBJ2-5,TGTGCCAGCAGCTACTGGACTAGCGGGCAAGAGACCCAGTACTTC,CASSYWTSGQETQYF
few,TRBV5-1,NA,TRBJ1-1,TGCGCCAGCAGCTTGGGGGGGCTGGCTACATTGGAAGCTTTCTTT,CASSLGGLATLEAFF
NA,TRBV2,NA,TRBJ1-1,TGTGCCAGCAGCCTTTTCCACCCGAGTACTGAAGCTTTCTTT,CASSLFHPSTEAFF
few,TRBV5-4,TRBD1,TRBJ2-6,TGTGCCAGCAGCGGTCGGACAGGGGAGGCCTCTGGGGCCAACGTCCTGACTTTC,CASSGRTGEASGANVLTF
NA,TRBV6-4,TRBD1,TRBJ2-2,TGTGCCAGCAGTGTTGGGACAGGGATTGGGGAGCTGTTTTTT,CASSVGTGIGELFF
NA,TRBV28,NA,TRBJ1-1,TGTGCCAGCAGCCGAGGGGGAACAGGGAGCACTGAAGCTTTCTTT,CASSRGGTGSTEAFF
NA,TRBV19,TRBD2,TRBJ2-5,TGTGCCAGTAGTATTCGGCTAGCGGGAGTAGGAGAGACCCAGTACTTC,CASSIRLAGVGETQYF
NA,TRBV18,NA,TRBJ1-4,TGTGCCAGCTCACCACCGACGGGTAGCGCTAATGAAAAACTGTTTTTT,CASSPPTGSANEKLFF
few,TRBV7-2,NA,TRBJ1-5,TGTGCCAGCAGCCCCCAGAGGAATCAGCCCCAGCATTTT,CASSPQRNQPQHF
NA,TRBV11-2,TRBD1,TRBJ2-7,TGTGCCAGCAGCCTCGTGAGGACAGGGTCCTACGAGCAGTACTTC,CASSLVRTGSYEQYF